The following is a TCR beta chain sequence with its context. Its antigen is unidentified. These data belong to a study of CD8 T cells in ankylosing spondylitis. Notes on the study in general: Disease-linked clones proved CD8+ and comparatively uncommon in peripheral blood. Reportedly, matched ankylosing spondylitis synovial fluid was significantly enriched for disease-linked clones. Seemingly distinctive of ankylosing spondylitis blood was a TCR beta motif formed by eight highly homologous variants.

Each TCR beta library was made by quantitative 5'-RACE that incorporated molecular barcodes. TCRdb used MiXCR to reprocess the 5' RACE reads, holding one entry per CDR3 protein. The sample consists of a few hundred thousand distinct CDR3 sequences, about 10% of them appearing once. The CDR3 length is 17 residues. Trimming stripped 2 bases from V and 3 bases from J, with 17 bases between. The source material was blood, either unsorted or a sorted T cell fraction (not recorded which). This chain connects TRBV12-3 or TRBV12-4 to TRBJ1-5, with D tentatively TRBD1 (5 bases). This clonotype was obtained from a male donor with ankylosing spondylitis or in good health (not recorded which). Here the CDR3 DNA reads TGTGCCAGCAGTTTAAGGCCCGGTTGGGGGAACAATCAGCCCCAGCATTTT. Its translation: CASSLRPGWGNNQPQHF.